A single sample is the source of the 31 T cell receptor beta chains below, sequenced in a study of molecular identifiers for immune sequencing clone quantification. MiXCR, run by TCRdb on the PCR reads, gives a single entry per CDR3 protein. The sample lists about half a million distinct CDR3 sequences, about 21% occurring once. Input material: naive CD8+ T cells from blood, with Jurkat cell RNA spiked in. The subset was: FACS-sorted CD8+CD4-CCR7+CD45RA+ naive T cells. Receptors were obtained from a human donor in good health. Some libraries in this study had Jurkat cell RNA spiked in.

This clonotype was seen repeatedly, ten times or more. The rearrangement uses TRBV14 and TRBJ2-2, with 8 bases that match TRBD1. The CDR3 runs 22 residues. Per the germline V gene, CDR1 is SGHDN and CDR2 is FVKESK. The V segment lost 0 bases and the J segment 6 bases; nucleotides outside the gene matches: 24. As DNA, the CDR3 is TGTGCCAGCAGCCAAGAGCCCGGAGTGACAGGGGAAGCGGGCCCTACGCCCGGGGAGCTGTTTTTT. Encoded protein: CASSQEPGVTGEAGPTPGELFF.

This clonotype came up many times. This chain joins TRBV5-4 and TRBJ2-7; no reliable D call. This CDR3 contains 13 residues. V lost 2 bases, J lost 4 bases, and 10 bases lay in between. Germline lookup yields CDR1 SGHNT and CDR2 YYREEE (reference sequence). The chain's CDR3 is CASSFHGRYEQYF. The CDR3 bases are TGTGCCAGCAGCTTCCACGGGCGGTACGAGCAGTACTTC.

Regarding this clonotype: Just one base apart from a much larger clone, this may be a read error. The chain has TRBV9 and TRBJ2-1, with 16 nucleotides matching TRBD2. V lost 0 bases, J lost 9 bases, and 12 bases stayed unmatched. The germline V gene encodes CDR1 SGDLS and CDR2 YYNGEE. This CDR3 spans 19 amino acids. CDR3 loop: CASSVEGLAGGSSIGEQFF. As DNA, the CDR3 is TGTGCCAGCAGCGTAGAGGGACTAGCGGGGGGGTCGAGTATCGGTGAGCAGTTCTTC.

This clonotype has at least ten counts. This rearrangement joins TRBV7-3 to TRBJ2-1; maybe TRBD2 (6 bases). CDR3 length: 15 residues. With 5 bases removed from V and 9 bases from J, the gap between germline ends came to 20 bases. Germline V CDR1 and CDR2: SGHTA, FQGTGA. The DNA for the CDR3 is TGTGCCAGCAGCCCCCTTAGTTCGGGGGAAATTGAGCAGTTCTTC. Encoded protein: CASSPLSSGEIEQFF. Full variable domain (rest looked up from reference TRBV7-3 and TRBJ2-1): GAGVSQTPSNKVTEKGKYVELRCDPISGHTALYWYRQSLGQGPEFLIYFQGTGAADDSGLPNDRFFAVRPEGSVSTLKIQRTERGDSAVYLCASSPLSSGEIEQFFGPGTRLTVL.

Turning to this clonotype: Lacking the conserved final phenylalanine or tryptophan, this CDR3 likely reflects a read error. This sequence joins TRBV13 and TRBJ2-2; 12 nucleotides agree with TRBD2. CDR1 and CDR2 from the germline V gene are PRHDT and FYEKMQ (reference sequence). V lost 5 bases and J lost 4; bases outside the gene matches: 8. The CDR3 runs 17 residues. Here the CDR3 DNA reads TGTGCCAGCAGCACCAGGACTAGCGGGGCTTTCACCGGGGAGCTGTTTTCT. This sequence encodes CASSTRTSGAFTGELFS.

For this clonotype: This may arise from a read error, as a much more abundant clone is one base away. This chain uses TRBV4-3 with TRBJ2-7; D is uncertain. Germline CDR1 reads LGHNA; CDR2 reads YSLEER. The length of the CDR3 is 15 residues. CDR3 loop: CASSQDVPGAYEQCF. The CDR3 DNA is TGCGCCAGCAGCCAAGATGTCCCAGGAGCCTACGAGCAGTGCTTC.

This clonotype was recorded at least ten times. V is TRBV2 and J is TRBJ2-7; TRBD2 agrees at 12 bases. CDR3 size: 14 residues. V trimming: 7 bases; J trimming: 6 bases; junction bases outside the gene matches: 7. Per germline, CDR1 SNHLY and CDR2 FYNNEI. CDR3 region: CASMPGTSGSEQYF. DNA of the CDR3: TGTGCCAGCATGCCCGGGACTAGCGGGTCCGAGCAGTACTTC.

This clonotype was detected only a few times. V usage is TRBV15 and J usage is TRBJ2-1; 11 bases are a match to TRBD2. The CDR3 has 19 amino acids. The germline V gene has CDR1 LNHNV and CDR2 YYDKDF (reference sequence). V lost 5 bases and J lost 3; bases outside the gene matches: 15. The CDR3 loop reads CATSVTGTSGHTFYNEQFF. CDR3 DNA: TGTGCCACCAGCGTTACCGGGACTAGCGGTCACACCTTCTACAATGAGCAGTTCTTC.

This chain connects TRBV4-3 to TRBJ2-7; 9 bases align to TRBD2. V dropped 0 bases and J dropped 4; count of bases not matched to a gene: 7. The CDR3 length is 16 residues. The germline CDR1 and CDR2 sequences are LGHNA and YSLEER. The CDR3, as DNA: TGCGCCAGCAGCCAAGACTCCGGGACTAGCAGATACGAGCAGTACTTC. This translates into CASSQDSGTSRYEQYF.

To note about this clonotype: A much larger clone sits a single nucleotide away, making a read error possible. The rearrangement joins TRBV24-1 to TRBJ2-1; 11 positions agree with TRBD2. Germline V gene sequence: CDR1 KGHDR, CDR2 SFDVKD. CDR3 size: 16 residues. The CDR3 sequence: CAASDPTSGMNNEQFF. Written as DNA, the CDR3 is TGTGCCGCCAGTGATCCGACTAGCGGGATGAACAATGAGCAGTTCTTC.

There are many counts of this clonotype. J is TRBJ1-2 and V is TRBV4-3; tentative D call: TRBD1 (5 bases). CDR1 is LGHNA and CDR2 is YSLEER in the germline V gene. The V and J ends lost 0 bases and 1 base respectively, with 12 bases between them. The CDR3 sequence is 16 residues long. The CDR3 DNA reads as TGCGCCAGCAGCCAAGATATTTTAGGGGTTAACTATGGCTACACCTTC. Encoded protein: CASSQDILGVNYGYTF.

This clonotype was observed a few times. The rearrangement joins TRBV10-3 to TRBJ1-2; 8 nucleotides align to TRBD1. Per germline, CDR1 ENHRY and CDR2 SYGVKD. The CDR3 totals 14 residues. J lost 7 bases, V lost 4 bases, and 8 bases had no gene match. This CDR3 is CAISVRQGQAGYTF. As DNA, the CDR3 is TGTGCCATCAGTGTCCGACAGGGGCAGGCTGGCTACACCTTC.

Regarding this clonotype: A much bigger clone sits one base away, suggesting this may be a read error. V and J are TRBV20-1 and TRBJ2-3, with D tentatively TRBD1 (7 bases). CDR3 length: 14 amino acids. Germline V CDR1 and CDR2: DFQATT, SNEGSKA (reference sequence). The CDR3 DNA is TGCAGTGCGGAGGGGGCGGTGAGCACAGATACGCTGTATTTT. Its protein product is CSAEGAVSTDTLYF.

This clonotype occurred many times. The chain combines TRBV13 with TRBJ2-3; 8 nucleotides match TRBD1. V trimming: 5 bases; J trimming: 3 bases; junction bases outside the gene matches: 7. Per germline, CDR1 PRHDT and CDR2 FYEKMQ (reference sequence). The length of the CDR3 is 15 residues. The CDR3 loop reads CASSPGQGGTDTQYF. For the CDR3, the DNA is TGTGCCAGCAGCCCAGGACAGGGAGGAACAGATACGCAGTATTTT.

This clonotype was counted ten times or more. The V and J genes are TRBV12-3 or TRBV12-4 and TRBJ1-1; D ambiguous. This CDR3 is built from 14 residues. The V gene lost 5 bases and the J gene lost 4 bases, with 14 bases spanning the gap. CDR3 coding DNA: TGTGCCAGCAGTATGGACGGAGGAGGCACTGAAGCTTTCTTT. Translating it yields CASSMDGGGTEAFF.

The table lists this clonotype with many counts. The chain recombines TRBV27 with TRBJ2-7, with 7 bases fitting TRBD1. CDR1 and CDR2 from the germline V gene are MNHEY and SMNVEV (reference sequence). With 6 bases clipped from V and 3 bases from J, the junction kept 8 bases outside the gene matches. The CDR3 totals 14 residues. The CDR3 here is CASSSTGQIYEQYF. The CDR3, as DNA: TGTGCCAGCAGCTCAACGGGACAGATCTACGAGCAGTACTTC.

This clonotype came up a few times. The chain is built from TRBV29-1 and TRBJ2-1; D not certain. Germline-derived CDR1 and CDR2 are SQVTM and ANQGSEA. The V gene lost 7 bases and the J gene lost 8 bases, with 18 bases spanning the gap. This CDR3 contains 13 residues. The CDR3 sequence: CSASGPSGDEQFF. DNA of the CDR3: TGCAGCGCCTCAGGACCCTCTGGGGATGAGCAGTTCTTC.

In regard to this clonotype: The junction and the germline gene differ at one end; a read error may be behind it. The V and J genes are TRBV7-9 and TRBJ2-2; 8 bases are a match to TRBD1. Per the germline V gene, CDR1 is SEHNR and CDR2 is FQNEAQ (reference sequence). The CDR3 is 16 residues long. CDR3 nucleotides: TGTGTCAGCAGCGAGGACAGGGTACTCAACGCCGGGGAGCTGTTCTTT. Amino acid sequence: CVSSEDRVLNAGELFF.

The J gene is TRBJ2-7, the V gene TRBV5-8; no firm D call. V shed 6 bases and J shed 5 bases, with 12 bases lying between them. This CDR3 spans 12 amino acids. Germline lookup yields CDR1 SGHTS and CDR2 YDEGEE. The CDR3 nucleotides are TGTGCCAGCAACACCCGCTGGGACGAGCAGTACTTC. Translation gives CASNTRWDEQYF.

In its sample, this clonotype was seen many times. V is TRBV12-3 or TRBV12-4 and J is TRBJ1-5; possible D gene TRBD1, 5 bases. The CDR3 extends over 14 amino acids. The V gene lost 8 bases and the J gene lost 5 bases, with 16 bases spanning the gap. The CDR3 region is CASGSGLRDQPQHF. DNA of the CDR3: TGTGCCAGCGGTTCAGGGTTGAGAGATCAGCCCCAGCATTTT.

A word on this clonotype: One base away lies a much larger clone, so this may be a sequencing read error. The V gene is TRBV11-2, the J gene TRBJ2-1; no reliable D call. CDR1 and CDR2 (germline): SGHAT, FQNNGV. The CDR3 is 14 residues long. The CDR3 sequence is CASSLGGPADELFF. CDR3 sequence (DNA): TGTGCCAGCAGCTTAGGAGGACCCGCGGATGAGCTGTTCTTC.

The genes are TRBV6-6 and TRBJ1-4; D is unresolved. The CDR3 runs 13 residues. The V gene's germline CDR1 is MNHNY and CDR2 SVGAGI (reference sequence). Trimming pared 5 bases from V and 0 bases from J, leaving 4 bases between. In DNA, the CDR3 is TGTGCCAGCAGTGCTGCAACTAATGAAAAACTGTTTTTT. Translated: CASSAATNEKLFF.

This clonotype was found once. A much larger clone lies one base from this, so it may be a read error. The chain combines TRBV29-1 with TRBJ2-1; D is unclear. The V end lost 3 bases, the J end lost 0 bases, and 6 bases lay between the germline ends. The CDR3 length is 13 residues. Looked up from germline, CDR1 is SQVTM and CDR2 is ANQGSEA. In nucleotides, the CDR3 is TGCAGCGTTGACTGGCTCTCCTACAATGAGCAGTTCTTC. This translates into CSVDWLSYNEQFF.

The V gene is TRBV5-5, the J gene TRBJ1-3; D not certain. Germline CDR1 and CDR2: SGHKS and YYEKEE (reference sequence). The CDR3 runs to 16 residues. The V end lost 2 bases, the J end lost 0 bases, and 12 bases lay between the germline ends. As DNA, the CDR3 is TGTGCCAGCAGCTTAACCGACGGTAGCTCTGGAAACACCATATATTTT. Amino acids: CASSLTDGSSGNTIYF.

This clonotype was counted at least ten times. The chain's CDR3 is CASSQEGVLNTEAFF. CDR3 sequence (DNA): TGTGCCAGCAGCCAAGAGGGGGTACTGAACACTGAAGCTTTCTTT. The genes are TRBV4-2 and TRBJ1-1; possibly TRBD1 for D (5 bases). CDR3 length: 15 amino acids. CDR1 is LGHNA, CDR2 YNFKEQ, per germline. V was shortened by 0 bases and J by 0 bases, with 8 bases between the two germline ends.

This clonotype was seen a handful of times. The V and J genes are TRBV6-5 and TRBJ2-7, with D unresolved. Germline lookup yields CDR1 MNHEY and CDR2 SVGAGI. Trimming removed 8 bases at V and 2 bases at J, with 16 bases between. The CDR3 has 14 amino acids. This CDR3 reads CASYSSLRTYEQYF. The CDR3 DNA sequence: TGTGCCAGCTACAGCTCTCTCCGGACCTACGAGCAGTACTTC.

This clonotype occurred many times. This chain uses TRBV13 with TRBJ1-5, with D hard to call. The CDR3 is 15 amino acids. Trimming stripped 0 bases from V and 2 bases from J, with 8 bases between. From germline, CDR1 is PRHDT and CDR2 FYEKMQ (reference sequence). The CDR3 bases are TGTGCCAGCAGCTTAGGCCCCCGGGGCAATCAGCCCCAGCATTTT. This encodes CASSLGPRGNQPQHF.

The chain employs TRBV12-5 and TRBJ1-1, with D perhaps TRBD1 (5 bases). The V end was cut by 0 bases, the J end by 3 bases, with 11 bases between. This CDR3 has 15 residues. Per germline, CDR1 LGHNT and CDR2 FRNRAP. In DNA form, the CDR3 reads TGTGCTAGTGGTTTGGTGGGGGGGGTTTACACTGAAGCTTTCTTT. This gives the protein CASGLVGGVYTEAFF. The variable domain in full, with the rest retrieved from reference TRBV12-5 and TRBJ1-1, is DARVTQTPRHKVTEMGQEVTMRCQPILGHNTVFWYRQTMMQGLELLAYFRNRAPLDDSGMPKDRFSAEMPDATLATLKIQPSEPRDSAVYFCASGLVGGVYTEAFFGQGTRLTVV.

A remark on this clonotype: This may come from a read error, since a much larger clone is one base off. The V call is TRBV4-1, the J call TRBJ2-7; TRBD1 matches 8 bases. The J call is in doubt because the DNA end fits TRBJ2-1 better. Germline loops: CDR1 MGHRA, CDR2 YSYEKL. CDR3 size: 13 residues. The CDR3 sequence is CASSQVDRDEQFF. The CDR3, as DNA: TGCGCCAGCAGCCAAGTGGACAGGGACGAGCAGTTCTTC.

This clonotype occurred many times. The chain carries TRBV14 and TRBJ2-3; 7 nucleotides agree with TRBD2. J lost 5 bases, V lost 0 bases, and 14 bases had no gene match. The CDR3 loop spans 18 amino acids. The germline gives CDR1 SGHDN, CDR2 FVKESK. The DNA of the CDR3 is TGTGCCAGCAGCCAAGAAGGGGTGATTATTGGCGGGGGAGATACGCAGTATTTT. Its translation is CASSQEGVIIGGGDTQYF.

This clonotype was counted only a few times. The V gene is TRBV18, the J gene TRBJ2-1; D is possibly TRBD1 or TRBD2 (5 bases each). Looked up from germline, CDR1 is KGHSH and CDR2 is LQKENI. CDR3 length: 19 amino acids. V lost 6 bases, J lost 4 bases, and 28 bases lay in between. The CDR3 reads CASSQNPYVTPRGYNEQFF. For the CDR3, the DNA is TGTGCCAGCTCGCAAAACCCATATGTCACCCCGAGGGGATACAATGAGCAGTTCTTC. The whole variable domain, filled in from reference TRBV18 and TRBJ2-1, reads NAGVMQNPRHLVRRRGQEARLRCSPMKGHSHVYWYRQLPEEGLKFMVYLQKENIIDESGMPKERFSAEFPKEGPSILRIQQVVRGDSAAYFCASSQNPYVTPRGYNEQFFGPGTRLTVL.